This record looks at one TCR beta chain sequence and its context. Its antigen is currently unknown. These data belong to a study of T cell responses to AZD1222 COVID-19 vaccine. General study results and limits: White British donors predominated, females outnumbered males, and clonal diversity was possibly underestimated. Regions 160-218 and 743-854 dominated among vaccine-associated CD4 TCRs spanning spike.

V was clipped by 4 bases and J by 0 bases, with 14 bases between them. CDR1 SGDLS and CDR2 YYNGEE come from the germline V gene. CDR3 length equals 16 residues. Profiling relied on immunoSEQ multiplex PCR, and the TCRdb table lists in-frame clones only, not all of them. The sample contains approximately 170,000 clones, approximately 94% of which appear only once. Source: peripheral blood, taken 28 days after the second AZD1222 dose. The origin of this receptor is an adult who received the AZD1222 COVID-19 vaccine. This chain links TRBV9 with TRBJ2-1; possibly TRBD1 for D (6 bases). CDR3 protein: CASSSTGTLSYNEQFF. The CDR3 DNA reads TGTGCCAGCAGCTCTACCGGGACACTCTCCTACAATGAGCAGTTCTTC.